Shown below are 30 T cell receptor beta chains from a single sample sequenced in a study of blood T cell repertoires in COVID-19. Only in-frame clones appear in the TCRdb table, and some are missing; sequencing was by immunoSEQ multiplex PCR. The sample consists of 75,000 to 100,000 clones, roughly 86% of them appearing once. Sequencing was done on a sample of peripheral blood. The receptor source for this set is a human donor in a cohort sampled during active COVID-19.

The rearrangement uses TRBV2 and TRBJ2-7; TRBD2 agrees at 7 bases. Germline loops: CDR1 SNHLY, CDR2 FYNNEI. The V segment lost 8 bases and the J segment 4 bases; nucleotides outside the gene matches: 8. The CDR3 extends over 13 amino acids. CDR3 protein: CASSRGSRYEQYF. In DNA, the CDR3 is TGTGCCAGCTCTCGCGGGAGTAGGTACGAGCAGTACTTC.

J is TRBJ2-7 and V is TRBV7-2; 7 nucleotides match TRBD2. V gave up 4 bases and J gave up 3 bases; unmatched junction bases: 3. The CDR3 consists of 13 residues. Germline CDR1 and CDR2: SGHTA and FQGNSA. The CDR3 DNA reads TGTGCCAGCAGCTCATCTAGCGGCTACGAGCAGTACTTC. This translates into CASSSSSGYEQYF.

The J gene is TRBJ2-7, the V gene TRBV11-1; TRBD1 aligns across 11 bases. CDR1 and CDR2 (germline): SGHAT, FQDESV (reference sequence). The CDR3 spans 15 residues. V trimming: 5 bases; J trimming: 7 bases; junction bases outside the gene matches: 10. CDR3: CASSPWDRGIGEQYF. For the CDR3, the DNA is TGTGCCAGCAGCCCTTGGGACAGGGGGATCGGGGAGCAGTACTTC.

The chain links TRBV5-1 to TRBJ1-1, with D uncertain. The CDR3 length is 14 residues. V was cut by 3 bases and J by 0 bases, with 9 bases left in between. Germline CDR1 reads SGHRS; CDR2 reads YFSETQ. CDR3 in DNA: TGCGCCAGCAGCTCTCCTAGCATGAACACTGAAGCTTTCTTT. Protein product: CASSSPSMNTEAFF.

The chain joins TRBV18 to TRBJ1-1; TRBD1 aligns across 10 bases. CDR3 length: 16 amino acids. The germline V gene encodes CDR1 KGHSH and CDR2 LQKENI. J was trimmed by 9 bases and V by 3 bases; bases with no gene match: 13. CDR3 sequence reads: CASSPTGQGRSKKAFF. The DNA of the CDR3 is TGTGCCAGCTCACCGACGGGACAGGGGAGATCGAAGAAAGCTTTCTTT. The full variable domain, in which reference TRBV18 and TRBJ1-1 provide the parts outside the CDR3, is NAGVMQNPRHLVRRRGQEARLRCSPMKGHSHVYWYRQLPEEGLKFMVYLQKENIIDESGMPKERFSAEFPKEGPSILRIQQVVRGDSAAYFCASSPTGQGRSKKAFFGQGTRLTVV.

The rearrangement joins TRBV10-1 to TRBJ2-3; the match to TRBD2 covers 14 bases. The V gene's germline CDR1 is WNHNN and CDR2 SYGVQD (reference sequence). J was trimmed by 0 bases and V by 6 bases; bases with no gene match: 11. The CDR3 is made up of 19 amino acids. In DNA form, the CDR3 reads TGCGCCAGCAGCGCGTACGGACTAGCGGGAGGACCTAGCACAGATACGCAGTATTTT. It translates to CASSAYGLAGGPSTDTQYF.

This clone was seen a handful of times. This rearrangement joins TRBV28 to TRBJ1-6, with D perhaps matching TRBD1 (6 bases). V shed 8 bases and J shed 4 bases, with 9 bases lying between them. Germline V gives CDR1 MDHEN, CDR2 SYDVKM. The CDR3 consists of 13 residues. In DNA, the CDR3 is TGTGCCAGCTCCGGGACATATAATTCACCCCTCCACTTT. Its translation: CASSGTYNSPLHF.

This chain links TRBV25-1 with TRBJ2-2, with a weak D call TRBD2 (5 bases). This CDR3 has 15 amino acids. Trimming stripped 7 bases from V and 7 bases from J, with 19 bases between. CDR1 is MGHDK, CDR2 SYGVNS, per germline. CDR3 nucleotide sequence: TGTGCCAGCAACCCCTTTAGAGGGAGCATCGGGGAGCTGTTTTTT. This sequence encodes CASNPFRGSIGELFF.

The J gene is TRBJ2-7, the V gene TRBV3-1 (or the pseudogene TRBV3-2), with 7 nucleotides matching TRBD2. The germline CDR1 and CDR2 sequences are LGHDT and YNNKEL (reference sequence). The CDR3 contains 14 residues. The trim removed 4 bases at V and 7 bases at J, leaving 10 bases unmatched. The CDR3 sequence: CASSRGLAEVEQYF. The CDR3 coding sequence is TGTGCCAGCAGCCGAGGGCTAGCGGAGGTGGAGCAGTACTTC.

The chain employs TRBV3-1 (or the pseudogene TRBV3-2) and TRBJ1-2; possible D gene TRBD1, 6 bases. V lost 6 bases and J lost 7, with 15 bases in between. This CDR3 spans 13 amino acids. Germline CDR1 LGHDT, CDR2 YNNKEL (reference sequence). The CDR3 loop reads CASSTGRPGGYTF. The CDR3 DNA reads TGTGCCAGCAGTACAGGGAGACCGGGTGGCTACACCTTC.

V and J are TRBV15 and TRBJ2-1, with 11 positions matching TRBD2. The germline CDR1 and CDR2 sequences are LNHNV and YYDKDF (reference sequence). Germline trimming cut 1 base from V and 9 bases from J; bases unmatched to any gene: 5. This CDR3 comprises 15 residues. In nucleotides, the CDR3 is TGTGCCACCAGCAGAGCAGCGGGACTAGCGGCTGAGCAGTTCTTC. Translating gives CATSRAAGLAAEQFF. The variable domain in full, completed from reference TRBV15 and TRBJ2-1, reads DAMVIQNPRYQVTQFGKPVTLSCSQTLNHNVMYWYQQKSSQAPKLLFHYYDKDFNNEADTPDNFQSRRPNTSFCFLDIRSPGLGDTAMYLCATSRAAGLAAEQFFGPGTRLTVL.

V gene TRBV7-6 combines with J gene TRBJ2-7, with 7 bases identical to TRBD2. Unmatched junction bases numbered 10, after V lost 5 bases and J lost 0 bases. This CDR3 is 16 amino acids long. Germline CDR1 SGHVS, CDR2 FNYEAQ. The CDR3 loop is CASSATLADSSYEQYF. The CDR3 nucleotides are TGTGCCAGCAGCGCTACCCTAGCGGATTCCTCCTACGAGCAGTACTTC.

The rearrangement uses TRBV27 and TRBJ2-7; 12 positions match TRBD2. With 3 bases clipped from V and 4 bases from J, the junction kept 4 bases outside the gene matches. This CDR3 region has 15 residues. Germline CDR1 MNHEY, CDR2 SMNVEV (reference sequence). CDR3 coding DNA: TGTGCCAGCAGTTTTGGGCTAGCGGGAGGGTACGAGCAGTACTTC. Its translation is CASSFGLAGGYEQYF.

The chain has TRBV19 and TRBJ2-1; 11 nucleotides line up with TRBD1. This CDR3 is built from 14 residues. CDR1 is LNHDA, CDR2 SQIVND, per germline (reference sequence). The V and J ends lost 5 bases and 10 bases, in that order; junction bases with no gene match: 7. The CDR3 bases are TGTGCCAGTAGTCGAGGGACAGGGGGTCAGGAGCAGTTCTTC. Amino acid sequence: CASSRGTGGQEQFF.

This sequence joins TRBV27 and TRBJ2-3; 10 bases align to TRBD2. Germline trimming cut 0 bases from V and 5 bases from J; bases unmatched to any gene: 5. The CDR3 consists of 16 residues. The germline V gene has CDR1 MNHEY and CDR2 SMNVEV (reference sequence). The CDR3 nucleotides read TGTGCCAGCAGTTTATCTTTAGCGGGAGGAGTAGATACGCAGTATTTT. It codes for CASSLSLAGGVDTQYF.

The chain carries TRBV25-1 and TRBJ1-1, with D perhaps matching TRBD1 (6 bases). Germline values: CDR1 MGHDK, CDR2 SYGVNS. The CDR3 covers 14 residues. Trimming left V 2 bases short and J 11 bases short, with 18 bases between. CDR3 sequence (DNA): TGTGCCAGCAGTGAAACACCTCTTACAGGGAATGCTTTCTTT. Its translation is CASSETPLTGNAFF.

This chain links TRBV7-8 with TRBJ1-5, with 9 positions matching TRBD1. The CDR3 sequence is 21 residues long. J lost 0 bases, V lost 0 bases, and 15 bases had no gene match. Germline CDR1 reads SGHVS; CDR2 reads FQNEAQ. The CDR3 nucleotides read TGTGCCAGCAGCTTAGCGCGTCTGGGGACAGGGACCATAGTTAGCAATCAGCCCCAGCATTTT. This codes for CASSLARLGTGTIVSNQPQHF. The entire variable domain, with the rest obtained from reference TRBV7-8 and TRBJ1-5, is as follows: GAGVSQSPRYKVAKRGQDVALRCDPISGHVSLFWYQQALGQGPEFLTYFQNEAQLDKSGLPSDRFFAERPEGSVSTLKIQRTQQEDSAVYLCASSLARLGTGTIVSNQPQHFGDGTRLSIL.

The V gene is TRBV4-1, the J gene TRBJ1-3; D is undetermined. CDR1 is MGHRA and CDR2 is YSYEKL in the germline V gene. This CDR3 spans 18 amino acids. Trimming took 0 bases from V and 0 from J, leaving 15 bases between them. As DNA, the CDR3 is TGCGCCAGCAGCCAAGACTACAGCCAACCTTACTCTGGAAACACCATATATTTT. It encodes CASSQDYSQPYSGNTIYF.

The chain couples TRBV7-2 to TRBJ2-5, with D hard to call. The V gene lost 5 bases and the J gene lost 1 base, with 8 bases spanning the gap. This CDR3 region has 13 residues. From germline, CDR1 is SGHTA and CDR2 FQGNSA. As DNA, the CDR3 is TGTGCCAGCAGCAGCCGGGTCCAAGAGACCCAGTACTTC. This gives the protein CASSSRVQETQYF. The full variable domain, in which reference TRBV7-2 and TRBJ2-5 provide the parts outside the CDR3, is GAGVSQSPSNKVTEKGKDVELRCDPISGHTALYWYRQSLGQGLEFLIYFQGNSAPDKSGLPSDRFSAERTGGSVSTLTIQRTQQEDSAVYLCASSSRVQETQYFGPGTRLLVL.

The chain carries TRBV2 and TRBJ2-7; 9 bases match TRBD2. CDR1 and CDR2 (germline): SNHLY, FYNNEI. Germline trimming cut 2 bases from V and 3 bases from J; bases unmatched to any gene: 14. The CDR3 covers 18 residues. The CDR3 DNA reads TGTGCCAGCAGTGAAAGAAGGCGGGAGGGCCTTTTGCGCTACGAGCAGTACTTC. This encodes CASSERRREGLLRYEQYF. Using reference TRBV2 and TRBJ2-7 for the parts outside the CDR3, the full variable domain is EPEVTQTPSHQVTQMGQEVILRCVPISNHLYFYWYRQILGQKVEFLVSFYNNEISEKSEIFDDQFSVERPDGSNFTLKIRSTKLEDSAMYFCASSERRREGLLRYEQYFGPGTRLTVT.

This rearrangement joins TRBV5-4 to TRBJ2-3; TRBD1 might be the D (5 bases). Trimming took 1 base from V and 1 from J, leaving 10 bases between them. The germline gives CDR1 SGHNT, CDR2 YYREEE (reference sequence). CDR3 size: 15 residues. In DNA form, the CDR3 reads TGTGCCAGCAGCTTGAAACAGGATGGCACAGATACGCAGTATTTT. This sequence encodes CASSLKQDGTDTQYF.

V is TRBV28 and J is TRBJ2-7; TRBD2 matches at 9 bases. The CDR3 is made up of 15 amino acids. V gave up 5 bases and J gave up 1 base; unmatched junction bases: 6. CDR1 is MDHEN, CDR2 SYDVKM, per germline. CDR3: CASSQTSGSSYEQYF. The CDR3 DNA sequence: TGTGCCAGCAGTCAGACTAGCGGCTCTTCCTACGAGCAGTACTTC.

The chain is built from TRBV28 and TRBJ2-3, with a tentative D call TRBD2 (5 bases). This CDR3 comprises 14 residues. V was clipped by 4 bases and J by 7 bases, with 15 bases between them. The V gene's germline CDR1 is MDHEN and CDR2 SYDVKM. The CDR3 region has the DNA TGTGCCAGCAGTTCAGGTCAGAGGGCCAATACGCAGTATTTT. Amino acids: CASSSGQRANTQYF.

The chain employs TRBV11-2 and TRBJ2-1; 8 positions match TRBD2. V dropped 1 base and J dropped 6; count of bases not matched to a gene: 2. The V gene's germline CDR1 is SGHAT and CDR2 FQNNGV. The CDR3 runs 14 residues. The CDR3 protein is CASSLAGGVNEQFF. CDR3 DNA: TGTGCCAGCAGCTTAGCGGGAGGGGTCAATGAGCAGTTCTTC.

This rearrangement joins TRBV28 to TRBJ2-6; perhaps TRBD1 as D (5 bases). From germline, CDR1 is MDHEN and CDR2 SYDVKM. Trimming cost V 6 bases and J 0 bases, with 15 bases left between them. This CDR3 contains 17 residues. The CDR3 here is CASSLAGLISGANVLTF. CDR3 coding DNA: TGTGCCAGCAGCCTCGCAGGGCTGATCTCTGGGGCCAACGTCCTGACTTTC.

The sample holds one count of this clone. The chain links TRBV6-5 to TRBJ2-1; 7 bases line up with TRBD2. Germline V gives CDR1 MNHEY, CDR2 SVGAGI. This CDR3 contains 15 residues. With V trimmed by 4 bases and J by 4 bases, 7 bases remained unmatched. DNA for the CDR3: TGTGCCAGCAGTTTCCCAGCGGGGACGTACAATGAGCAGTTCTTC. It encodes CASSFPAGTYNEQFF.

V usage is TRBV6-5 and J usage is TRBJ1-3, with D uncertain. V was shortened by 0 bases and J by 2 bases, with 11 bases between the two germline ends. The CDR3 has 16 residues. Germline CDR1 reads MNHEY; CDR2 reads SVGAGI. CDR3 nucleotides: TGTGCCAGCAGTTACTCGAGGTCGGTAGCTGGAAACACCATATATTTT. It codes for CASSYSRSVAGNTIYF.

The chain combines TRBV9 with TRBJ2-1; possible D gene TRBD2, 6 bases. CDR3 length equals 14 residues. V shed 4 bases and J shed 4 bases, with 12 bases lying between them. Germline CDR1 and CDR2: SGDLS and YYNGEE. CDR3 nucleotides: TGTGCCAGCAGCCGGACTAATATATACAATGAGCAGTTCTTC. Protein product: CASSRTNIYNEQFF.

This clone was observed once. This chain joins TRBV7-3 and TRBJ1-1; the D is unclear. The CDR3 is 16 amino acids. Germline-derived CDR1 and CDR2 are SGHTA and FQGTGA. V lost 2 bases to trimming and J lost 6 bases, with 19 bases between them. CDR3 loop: CASSLFVLLAESEAFF. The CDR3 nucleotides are TGTGCCAGCAGCTTATTTGTTTTGTTGGCGGAATCTGAAGCTTTCTTT.

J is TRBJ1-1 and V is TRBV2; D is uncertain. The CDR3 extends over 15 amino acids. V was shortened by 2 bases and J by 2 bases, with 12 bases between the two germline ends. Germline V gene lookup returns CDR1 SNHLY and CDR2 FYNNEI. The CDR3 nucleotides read TGTGCCAGCAGTGAACGGTCAGGAGGTAACACTGAAGCTTTCTTT. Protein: CASSERSGGNTEAFF.